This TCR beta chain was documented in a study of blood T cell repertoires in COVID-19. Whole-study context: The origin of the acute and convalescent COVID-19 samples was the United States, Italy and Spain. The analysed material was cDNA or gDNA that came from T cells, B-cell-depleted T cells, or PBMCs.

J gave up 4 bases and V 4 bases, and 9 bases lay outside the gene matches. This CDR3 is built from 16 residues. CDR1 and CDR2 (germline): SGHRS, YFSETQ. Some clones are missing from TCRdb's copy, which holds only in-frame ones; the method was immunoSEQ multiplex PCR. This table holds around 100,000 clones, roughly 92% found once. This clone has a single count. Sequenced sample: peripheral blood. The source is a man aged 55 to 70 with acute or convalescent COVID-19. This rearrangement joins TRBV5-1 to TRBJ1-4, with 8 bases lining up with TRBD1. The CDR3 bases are TGCGCCAGCAGCCGCTCGGGACAGGTTGATAATGAAAAACTGTTTTTT. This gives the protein CASSRSGQVDNEKLFF. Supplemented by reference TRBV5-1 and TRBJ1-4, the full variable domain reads KAGVTQTPRYLIKTRGQQVTLSCSPISGHRSVSWYQQTPGQGLQFLFEYFSETQRNKGNFPGRFSGRQFSNSRSEMNVSTLELGDSALYLCASSRSGQVDNEKLFFGSGTQLSVL.